This T cell receptor beta chain was obtained from a study of shared clonotypes between healthy human individuals. Study details: Donor composition was a couple of women and three men, aged 18 to 49. A donor's plate count was three for CD4 naive and three for CD4 memory; CD8 naive had two and CD8 memory one.

Naive CD8 isolation took CD45RO-negative cells positively selected for CCR7 and excluded terminally differentiated effector memory CD45RA+ cells. The assay was immunoSEQ multiplex PCR, and TCRdb's table has in-frame clones only and misses some. The top ten clones hold approximately 0.3% of a sample with roughly 570,000 clones, roughly 98% of them seen once. The TCR originated in a young man in good health. Source material: naive CD8+ T cells sorted from blood.

The CDR3 sequence is CASSQAKSSYNEQFF. CDR3 coding DNA: TGCGCCAGCAGCCAAGCCAAGAGCTCCTACAATGAGCAGTTCTTC. The chain links TRBV4-1 to TRBJ2-1; unclear D gene. V shed 1 base and J shed 0 bases, with 7 bases lying between them. The CDR3 has 15 residues. From germline, CDR1 is MGHRA and CDR2 YSYEKL.